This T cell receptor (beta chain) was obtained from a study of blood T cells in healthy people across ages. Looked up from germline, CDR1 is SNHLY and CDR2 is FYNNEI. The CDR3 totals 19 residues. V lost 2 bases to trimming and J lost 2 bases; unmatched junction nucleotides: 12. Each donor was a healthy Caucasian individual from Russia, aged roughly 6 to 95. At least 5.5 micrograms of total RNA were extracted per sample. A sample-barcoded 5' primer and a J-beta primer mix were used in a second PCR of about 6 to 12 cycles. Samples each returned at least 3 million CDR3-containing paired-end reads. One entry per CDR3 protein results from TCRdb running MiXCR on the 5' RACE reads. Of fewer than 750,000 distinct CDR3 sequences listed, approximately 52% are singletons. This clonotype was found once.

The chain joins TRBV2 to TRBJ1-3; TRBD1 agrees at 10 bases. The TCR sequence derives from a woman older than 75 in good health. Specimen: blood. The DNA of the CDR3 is TGTGCCAGCAGTGAACCACGACAGGGGGCTCGATCGGCTGGAAACACCATATATTTT. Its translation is CASSEPRQGARSAGNTIYF.